The text below deals with one T cell receptor beta chain. The antigen is unknown. Germline V lookup: CDR1 MNHEY, CDR2 SVGAGI. The trim removed 7 bases at V and 0 bases at J, leaving 5 bases unmatched. The CDR3 loop spans 15 amino acids. Profiled with immunoSEQ multiplex PCR; TCRdb holds only in-frame clones, not every one. The data show roughly 130,000 clones, about 89% seen once. The record originates from a study of T cell responses to AZD1222 COVID-19 vaccine. Points from the study as a whole: Baseline seropositivity characterized only six or seven AZD1222 recipients. Repertoire sampling happened only post peak T cell response.

Sequences were derived from peripheral blood, sampled 28 days after the second dose of the MenACWY control vaccine. This receptor was obtained from an adult who received the MenACWY meningococcal vaccine as a control. The J gene is TRBJ2-7, the V gene TRBV6-5; TRBD2 matches 11 bases. The CDR3 sequence: CASTAGTSGSYEQYF. As DNA, the CDR3 is TGTGCCAGCACGGCCGGGACTAGCGGCTCCTACGAGCAGTACTTC.